This TCR beta chain comes out of a study of follicular helper T cells after annual influenza vaccination. The protocol was immunoSEQ multiplex PCR, while the TCRdb copy is restricted to in-frame clones and leaves out a portion. The sample yields thousands of clones, roughly 85% seen once. Time point reported: 2015-2016 season, pre-vaccination. CDR3 length: 16 amino acids. Germline CDR1 and CDR2: SGHVS and FNYEAQ. V was clipped by 2 bases and J by 4 bases, with 18 bases between them. The chain has TRBV7-6 and TRBJ2-7; D might be TRBD1 (5 bases). This clonotype was sampled from an adult who received the influenza vaccine. This sample comprised CXCR5+ CD38- circulating T follicular helper cells from blood, obtained on the day of influenza vaccination. This sample's subset: circulating Tfh, non-naive CD4+CXCR5+PD-1+ (ICOS+CD38+ or ICOS-CD38-). The CDR3 reads CASSLNFRQGSYEQYF. For the CDR3, the DNA is TGTGCCAGCAGCTTAAATTTTAGGCAGGGAAGTTACGAGCAGTACTTC.